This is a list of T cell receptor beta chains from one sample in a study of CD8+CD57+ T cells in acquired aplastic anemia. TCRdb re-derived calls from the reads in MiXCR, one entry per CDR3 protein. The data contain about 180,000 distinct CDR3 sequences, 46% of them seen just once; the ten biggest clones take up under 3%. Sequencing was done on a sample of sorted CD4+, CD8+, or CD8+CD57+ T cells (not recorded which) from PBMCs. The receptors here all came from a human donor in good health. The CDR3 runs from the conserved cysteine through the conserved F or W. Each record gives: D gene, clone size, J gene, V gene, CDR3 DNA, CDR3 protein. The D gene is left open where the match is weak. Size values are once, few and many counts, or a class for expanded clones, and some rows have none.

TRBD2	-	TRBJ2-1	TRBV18	TGTGCCAGCTCACCCAGACTAGCTTCGGGCAATGAGCAGTTCTTC	CASSPRLASGNEQFF
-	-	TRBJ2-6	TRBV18	TGTGCCAGCTCAGAGGACGCGGGGGCCAACGTCCTGACTTTC	CASSEDAGANVLTF
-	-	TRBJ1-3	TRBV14	TGTGCCAGCAGCCATGGAAACACCATATATTTT	CASSHGNTIYF
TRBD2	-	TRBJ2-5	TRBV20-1	TGCAGTGCTAGAGCTGTGGCTAGCGGGAGTTTGGAGACCCAGTACTTC	CSARAVASGSLETQYF
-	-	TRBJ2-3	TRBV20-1	TGCAGTGCCATTTACACCCTTTTCCGAGGTACGCAGTATTTT	CSAIYTLFRGTQYF
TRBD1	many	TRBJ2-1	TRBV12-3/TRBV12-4	TGTGCCAGCAGCAAGGCCGGGACAGGGGCACGCAATGAGCAGTTCTTC	CASSKAGTGARNEQFF
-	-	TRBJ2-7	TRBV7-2	TGTGCCAGCAGCAACCCGGACGGCTACGAGCAGTACTTC	CASSNPDGYEQYF
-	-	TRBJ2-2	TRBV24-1	TGTGCTATCTACGGGTTCGGGGAGCTGTTTTTT	CAIYGFGELFF
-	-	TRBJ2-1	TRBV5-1	TGCGCCAGCAGTGGGGGAAGCTCCTACAATGAGCAGTTCTTC	CASSGGSSYNEQFF
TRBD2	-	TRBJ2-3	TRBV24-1	TGTGCTACCATCGGACTAGCGGGAGCAACAGATACGCAGTATTTT	CATIGLAGATDTQYF
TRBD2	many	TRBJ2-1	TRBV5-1	TGCGCCAGCAGCCTAGCGGGAGTTCGGAATGAGCAGTTCTTC	CASSLAGVRNEQFF
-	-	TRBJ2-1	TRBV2	TGTGCCACCCCCCGGGTTAATGAGCAGTTCTTC	CATPRVNEQFF
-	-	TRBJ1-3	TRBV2	TGTGCCAGCACTCGACAAGAAGGAGGAAACACCATATATTTT	CASTRQEGGNTIYF
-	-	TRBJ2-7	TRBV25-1	TGTGCCAGCAGCACCCGAGGGACCATCTACGAGCAGTACTTC	CASSTRGTIYEQYF
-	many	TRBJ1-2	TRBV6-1	TGTGCCAGCAGTGACCAGGGACCTCCCTATGGCTACACCTTC	CASSDQGPPYGYTF
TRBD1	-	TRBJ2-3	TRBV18	TGTGCCAGCTCAGGACCGGGACAGGAGAGCACAGATCCGCAGTATTTT	CASSGPGQESTDPQYF
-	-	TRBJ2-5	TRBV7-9	TGTGCCAGCAACGTCATCCCGGGGACCCAGTACTTC	CASNVIPGTQYF
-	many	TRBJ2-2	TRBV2	TGTGCCAGCAGTGATTTAGGGGCACAGAACACCGGGGAGCTGTTTTTT	CASSDLGAQNTGELFF
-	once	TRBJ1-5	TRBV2	TGTGCCAGCAGTGATCTTTATAGCAATCAGCCCCAGCATTTT	CASSDLYSNQPQHF
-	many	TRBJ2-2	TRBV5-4	TGTGCCAGCAGCTCCGCACAGGTCAACACCGGGGAGCTGTTTTTT	CASSSAQVNTGELFF
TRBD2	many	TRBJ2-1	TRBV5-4	TGTGCCAGCAGCTGGGCTTGGACTAGCGGGAAGGTCAATGAGCAGTTCTTC	CASSWAWTSGKVNEQFF
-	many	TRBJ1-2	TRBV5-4	TGTGCCAGCAGCTTGAACAGCTATGGCTACACCTTC	CASSLNSYGYTF
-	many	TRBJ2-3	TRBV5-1	TGCGCCAGCAGCTTCGGAGGGAGCACAGATACGCAGTATTTT	CASSFGGSTDTQYF
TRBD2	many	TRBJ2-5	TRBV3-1	TGTGCCAGCAGCCCACGGACTAGCGGGAGTGGGGAGACCCAGTACTTC	CASSPRTSGSGETQYF
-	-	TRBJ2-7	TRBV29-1	TGCAGCGTTGGACTAAGGCAGGCTACCTACGAGCAGTACTTC	CSVGLRQATYEQYF
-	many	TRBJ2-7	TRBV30	TGTGCCTGGAGTGTCGGTCTTTCGAACGAGCAGTACTTC	CAWSVGLSNEQYF
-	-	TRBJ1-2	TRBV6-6	TGTGCCAGCAGTTACGCCCGACCGGGATTTTCTTCGGGCTTC	CASSYARPGFSSGF
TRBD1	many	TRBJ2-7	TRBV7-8	TGTGCCAGCAGCCCGGACAGGGTCGGATACTACGAGCAGTACTTC	CASSPDRVGYYEQYF
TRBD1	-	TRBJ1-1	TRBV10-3	TGTGCCATCAGTGCACCGGGACAGGGGGTTGAAGCTTTCTTT	CAISAPGQGVEAFF
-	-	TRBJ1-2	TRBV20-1	TGCAGTGCTATCCCCCTCGGACTGATCTATGGCTACACCTTC	CSAIPLGLIYGYTF
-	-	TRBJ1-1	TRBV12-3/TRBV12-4	TGTGCCAGCAGTTTATGGGCCGGCACTGAAGCTTTCTTT	CASSLWAGTEAFF
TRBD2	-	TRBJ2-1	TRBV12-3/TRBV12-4	TGTGCCAGCAGATCCGGGACTAGCGGATACTTGCGGCAGTTCTTC	CASRSGTSGYLRQFF
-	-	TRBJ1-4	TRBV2	TGTGCCAGCAGTTCGACCATGCTTAATGAAAAACTGTTTTTT	CASSSTMLNEKLFF
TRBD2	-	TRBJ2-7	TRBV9	TGTGCCAGCAGCGTAGACTTGGGGGAGGGGCGCGAGCAGTACTTC	CASSVDLGEGREQYF
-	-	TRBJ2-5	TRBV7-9	TGTGCCAGCACTTCTCAGTACCAAGAGACCCAGTACTTC	CASTSQYQETQYF
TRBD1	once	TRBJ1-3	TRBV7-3	TGTGCCAGCAGCTTAACGAGCGGCCAGGGGGACACCATGTATTTT	CASSLTSGQGDTMYF
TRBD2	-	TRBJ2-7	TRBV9	TGTGCCAGCAGCGTACTAGCGGGAGGGTCCTACGAGCAGTACTTC	CASSVLAGGSYEQYF
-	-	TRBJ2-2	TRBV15	TGTGCCACCAGCATCCCCGGGGAGCTGTTTTTT	CATSIPGELFF
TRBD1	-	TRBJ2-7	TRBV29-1	TGCAGCGTAAGGACAGGGGGCTTCTACGAGCAGTACTTC	CSVRTGGFYEQYF
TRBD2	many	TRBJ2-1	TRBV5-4	TGTGCCAGCAGCTTGGGACTCGGACTAGCGAATTACAATGAGCAGTTCTTC	CASSLGLGLANYNEQFF
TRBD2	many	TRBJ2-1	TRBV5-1	TGCGCCAGCAGCCCAGATGGGAGGGCCAAAAATGAGCAGTTCTTC	CASSPDGRAKNEQFF
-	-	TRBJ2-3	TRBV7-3	TGTGCCAGCAGCTTTGGTAGTTCTTCAGATACGCAGTATTTT	CASSFGSSSDTQYF
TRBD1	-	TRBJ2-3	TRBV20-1	TGCAGTGTCCGGACAGGGGGAACAGATACGCAGTATTTT	CSVRTGGTDTQYF
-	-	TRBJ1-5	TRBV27	TGTGCCAGCAGTTTATCCATGGGGAAGCCCCAGCATTTT	CASSLSMGKPQHF
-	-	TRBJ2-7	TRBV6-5	TGTGCCAGCAGTTCCCTGGTGGGCGTTCACGACGAGCAGTACTTC	CASSSLVGVHDEQYF
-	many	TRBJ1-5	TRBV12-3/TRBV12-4	TGTGCCAGCAGTAAGACGACAGGCAGCAATCAGCCCCAGCATTTT	CASSKTTGSNQPQHF
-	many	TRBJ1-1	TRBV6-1	TGTGCCAGCAGTGTTCACTCCCGCGGGGACACTGAAGCTTTCTTT	CASSVHSRGDTEAFF
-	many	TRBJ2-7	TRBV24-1	TGTGCCACCAGTGATTACTACGAGCAGTACTTC	CATSDYYEQYF
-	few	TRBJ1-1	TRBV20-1	TGCAGTGCTCTATTTAGCACTGAAGCTTTCTTT	CSALFSTEAFF